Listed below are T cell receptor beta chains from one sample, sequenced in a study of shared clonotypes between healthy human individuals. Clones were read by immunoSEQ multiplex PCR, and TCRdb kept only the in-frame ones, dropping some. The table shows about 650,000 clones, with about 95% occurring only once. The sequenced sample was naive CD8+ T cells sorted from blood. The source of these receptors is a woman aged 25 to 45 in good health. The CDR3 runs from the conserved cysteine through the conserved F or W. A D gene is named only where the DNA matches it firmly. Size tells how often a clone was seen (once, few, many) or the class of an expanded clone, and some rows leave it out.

TGCAGTGCCCGGATGAACACTGAAGCTTTCTTT CSARMNTEAFF TRBJ1-1 few . TRBV20-1
TGTGCCAGCGGCTCGGGGGCGAGCTCCTACAATGAGCAGTTCTTC CASGSGASSYNEQFF TRBJ2-1 . . TRBV9
TGTGCCAGCAGTTTATCGATGGGGGCTCGGACTGAAGCTTTCTTT CASSLSMGARTEAFF TRBJ1-1 . . TRBV27
TGTGCCAGCAGCTTAGAAGGAGTTTATGGCTACACCTTC CASSLEGVYGYTF TRBJ1-2 . . TRBV11-2
TGTGCCAGCAGCGTAGGGGGGGCAGACTACAATGAGCAGTTCTTC CASSVGGADYNEQFF TRBJ2-1 . . TRBV9
TGTGCCAGCAGCCCAGGGACTCATGAGCAGTTCTTC CASSPGTHEQFF TRBJ2-1 . . TRBV5-4
TGTGCCAGTAGTACTTCACGACAATCGGGGCTGTACGTGGCAAGGGGTTCACCCCTCCACTTT CASSTSRQSGLYVARGSPLHF TRBJ1-6 . . TRBV19
TGCGCCAGCAGTCAAAGGAGCGACGAGCAGTACTTC CASSQRSDEQYF TRBJ2-7 . . TRBV23-1
TGTGCCAGCAGTTTGAGGGATGTTTCAAATACGCAGTATTTT CASSLRDVSNTQYF TRBJ2-3 . . TRBV27
TGCGCCAGCAGCCAAGGACTAGCGGGCCCCTACGAGCAGTACTTC CASSQGLAGPYEQYF TRBJ2-7 . TRBD2 TRBV4-1
TGTGCCAGCAGCCCCCGGACCAGGCTAGGGGAGACCCAGTACTTC CASSPRTRLGETQYF TRBJ2-5 . . TRBV14
TGTGCCAGCAGTCCAATAGCGGAGAGCTCCTACAATGAGCAGTTCTTC CASSPIAESSYNEQFF TRBJ2-1 . . TRBV28
TGTGCCAGCAGCAGAGGGCCGGTCCCCGACCCGAACACTGAAGCTTTCTTT CASSRGPVPDPNTEAFF TRBJ1-1 once . TRBV21-1
TGTGCCACCAGCAGAGGGGGCGCCGCGGGGAGAGGCACCGGGGAGCTGTTTTTT CATSRGGAAGRGTGELFF TRBJ2-2 . . TRBV15
TGTGCCAGCAGCACACAAACGGGACTAGCGGAGCCTAATGAGCAGTTCTTC CASSTQTGLAEPNEQFF TRBJ2-1 . TRBD2 TRBV13
TGTGCCAGCAGTTTGTCTCCTCAGCCGGGAGTGATATACGAGCAGTACTTC CASSLSPQPGVIYEQYF TRBJ2-7 . . TRBV27
TGTGCCAGCAGCTTAGCTCCGCCGGGGCTAGGTACGAACACCGGGGAGCTGTTTTTT CASSLAPPGLGTNTGELFF TRBJ2-2 . . TRBV27
TGTGCCAGCAGCCCCCCTCGGAGGTCTGGGGCCAACGTCCTGACTTTC CASSPPRRSGANVLTF TRBJ2-6 . . TRBV7-6
TGTGCCAGCAGTTCGCTCGACGGGGCAGGAAACGAGCAGTACTTC CASSSLDGAGNEQYF TRBJ2-7 . . TRBV28
TGTGCCAGCAGCTATACAAGGGGGCAAGAGACCCAGTACTTC CASSYTRGQETQYF TRBJ2-5 once . TRBV5-4
TGCGCCAGCAGCTCCACAGGGACAGGAAACACCATATATTTT CASSSTGTGNTIYF TRBJ1-3 . . TRBV5-1
TGTGCCAGCAGCTTCCGGGGACTAGCGGGAGCGGACACCGGGGAGCTGTTTTTT CASSFRGLAGADTGELFF TRBJ2-2 . TRBD2 TRBV13
TGTGCCAGCAGTTACACCGAGGGGCGGATCTATGGCTACACCTTC CASSYTEGRIYGYTF TRBJ1-2 . . TRBV6-5
TGTGCCAGCATCCCACTAGCGGGAGAAGTTGAGCAGTTCTTC CASIPLAGEVEQFF TRBJ2-1 . TRBD2 TRBV28
TGTGCCATCAGCCCCAATGGGGATACGCAGTATTTT CAISPNGDTQYF TRBJ2-3 . . TRBV10-3
TGTGCCAGCAGTGTAAGCCCCGCGGGTGAGCAGTTCTTC CASSVSPAGEQFF TRBJ2-1 . . TRBV27
TGCGCCAGCAGTTTGAAACATCGCCAAGAGACCCAGTACTTC CASSLKHRQETQYF TRBJ2-5 . . TRBV5-1
TGCAGCGCATCCGGGACAAATACCTACGAGCAGTACTTC CSASGTNTYEQYF TRBJ2-7 . . TRBV29-1
TGTGCCAGCAGTGAAGGTAGCCCCTTGATTTGGGGCTACACCTTC CASSEGSPLIWGYTF TRBJ1-2 . . TRBV2
TGTGCCAGCAGTTTTGACAGGTGGGGCGAGCAGTACTTC CASSFDRWGEQYF TRBJ2-7 . . TRBV27
TGTGCCAGCAGCGGGACCGTGAACACTGAAGCTTTCTTT CASSGTVNTEAFF TRBJ1-1 once . TRBV5-4
TGCGCCAGCAGCCCCGGGGGATCCGGCTACACCTTC CASSPGGSGYTF TRBJ1-2 . . TRBV5-1
TGTGCCAGCAGTTCGGGACTAGCGGGATACAATGAGCAGTTCTTC CASSSGLAGYNEQFF TRBJ2-1 . TRBD2 TRBV27
TGCAGCGTTGAAGAGGAAATTCCTTCTGGAAACACCATATATTTT CSVEEEIPSGNTIYF TRBJ1-3 . . TRBV29-1
TGTGCCAGCAGCTTCCTAGCGGGAGAGGGGGTGACAGATACGCAGTATTTT CASSFLAGEGVTDTQYF TRBJ2-3 . TRBD2 TRBV5-8
TGCGCCAGCAGCCCCCTCTCGGACAGGGATCTCTATAGCAATCAGCCCCAGCATTTT CASSPLSDRDLYSNQPQHF TRBJ1-5 . TRBD1 TRBV4-1
TGTGCCACCAGCGAGGGGATCGGCGGGGAGCTGTTTTTT CATSEGIGGELFF TRBJ2-2 . . TRBV15
TGTGCCAGCTTCACAAGGGCGGGCACTGAAGCTTTCTTT CASFTRAGTEAFF TRBJ1-1 . . TRBV2
TGTGCCAGCAGTTTGATGGGAAGATACGAGCAGTACTTC CASSLMGRYEQYF TRBJ2-7 . . TRBV28
TGTGCCAGCAGCTTAGCACTCTACAATGAGCAGTTCTTC CASSLALYNEQFF TRBJ2-1 . . TRBV7-9
TGCAGCGTTGGCGTAGCGGGAGGGCCGAATGAGCAGTTCTTC CSVGVAGGPNEQFF TRBJ2-1 . TRBD2 TRBV29-1
TGTGCCAGCAGTCAAAAACGGGTGAACACTGAAGCTTTCTTT CASSQKRVNTEAFF TRBJ1-1 few . TRBV9
TGTGCCAGCAGCCCACCTCACAGGGGCGAGCAGTACTTC CASSPPHRGEQYF TRBJ2-7 . TRBD1 TRBV7-9
TGTGCCAGCAGTCAAAACACGATGGACGGAAGGTACAATGAGCAGTTCTTC CASSQNTMDGRYNEQFF TRBJ2-1 once . TRBV28
TGTGCCAGCAGTTTAGGGTCCTCCTACGAGCAGTACTTC CASSLGSSYEQYF TRBJ2-7 . . TRBV28
TGTGCCAGCGACGATCAGGGTGGGCGGGCCACCTACAATGAGCAGTTCTTC CASDDQGGRATYNEQFF TRBJ2-1 . . TRBV27
TGTGCCAGCAGCTTAGCGCCAAGAAACGAGCAGTACTTC CASSLAPRNEQYF TRBJ2-7 . . TRBV7-9
TGCAGCGTTGAAGATCCCCCCGAGCAGTACTTC CSVEDPPEQYF TRBJ2-7 . . TRBV29-1
TGTGCCAGCAGCGTAGGGTTAGCGAGCTCCTACGAGCAGTACTTC CASSVGLASSYEQYF TRBJ2-7 . . TRBV9
TGTGCCAGCAGCGTATATGGGAGTACAGATACGCAGTATTTT CASSVYGSTDTQYF TRBJ2-3 . . TRBV9
TGTGCCAGCAGTGAATGGAAGGGGCCGAGGCAGCCCCAGCATTTT CASSEWKGPRQPQHF TRBJ1-5 . . TRBV2
TGTGCCAGCAGCGGGACAGGGGGCACCGGGGAGCTGTTTTTT CASSGTGGTGELFF TRBJ2-2 few TRBD1 TRBV9
TGTGCCAGCAGTCTGGATAGCCCCCCCGCTAACTATGGCTACACCTTC CASSLDSPPANYGYTF TRBJ1-2 . . TRBV7-8
TGTGCCAGCAGCTTGTACGGTACTAGCACAGATACGCAGTATTTT CASSLYGTSTDTQYF TRBJ2-3 . . TRBV5-4
TGTGCCAGCGTTTTAGGTGAGGACGATAGCAATCAGCCCCAGCATTTT CASVLGEDDSNQPQHF TRBJ1-5 . . TRBV6-6
TGTGCCAGCAGCGTAGAGGGACTAGCCGGCGATGAGCAGTTCTTC CASSVEGLAGDEQFF TRBJ2-1 . TRBD2 TRBV9
TGCAGCGTTGAAGTTGCGGCCGCGAACACCGGGGAGCTGTTTTTT CSVEVAAANTGELFF TRBJ2-2 . . TRBV29-1